The TCR beta chain described here comes from a study of blood T cell repertoires in COVID-19. The overall study: Collection of acute and convalescent COVID-19 samples took place in the United States, Italy and Spain. T cells, B-cell-depleted T cells, or PBMCs provided the cDNA or gDNA that served as material.

Original processing methods: The authors estimated nucleated cell counts from reference gene primer amplification. Clones were read by immunoSEQ multiplex PCR, and TCRdb kept only the in-frame ones, dropping some. V and J calls plus clone size are reproduced from that table; the DNA served to infer D and trimming. Seen here are some 220,000 clones, about 85% observed once, and the top ten hold over 2.5%. From germline, CDR1 is SGHVS and CDR2 FQNEAQ. V was trimmed by 1 base and J by 6 bases, leaving 9 bases between them. The CDR3 contains 13 residues. The sample was peripheral blood. The origin of this receptor is a man aged 50 to 60 who had recovered from COVID-19. The chain carries TRBV7-8 and TRBJ1-1; D not certain. CDR3 nucleotides: TGTGCCAGCAGCTTAGGAGCATTGTCTGAAGCTTTCTTT. Encoded protein: CASSLGALSEAFF.